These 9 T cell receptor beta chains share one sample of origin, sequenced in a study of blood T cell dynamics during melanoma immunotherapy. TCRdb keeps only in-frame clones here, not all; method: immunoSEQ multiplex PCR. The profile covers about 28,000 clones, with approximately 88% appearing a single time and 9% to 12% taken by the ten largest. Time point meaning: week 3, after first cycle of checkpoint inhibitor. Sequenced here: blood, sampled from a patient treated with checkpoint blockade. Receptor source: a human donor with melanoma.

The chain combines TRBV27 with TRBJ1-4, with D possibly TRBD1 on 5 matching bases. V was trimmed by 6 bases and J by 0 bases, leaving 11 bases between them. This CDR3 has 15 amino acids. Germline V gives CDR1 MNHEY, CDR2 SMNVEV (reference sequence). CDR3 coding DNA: TGTGCCAGCAGACATGCGGGGGCAACTAATGAAAAACTGTTTTTT. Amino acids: CASRHAGATNEKLFF.

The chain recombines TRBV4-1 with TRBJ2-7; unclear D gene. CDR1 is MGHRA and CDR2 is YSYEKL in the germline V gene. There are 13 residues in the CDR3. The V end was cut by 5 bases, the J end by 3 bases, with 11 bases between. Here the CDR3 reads CASSSRPGYEQYF. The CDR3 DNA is TGCGCCAGCAGCTCCCGACCAGGCTACGAGCAGTACTTC.

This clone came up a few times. The CDR3 coding sequence is TGTGCCAGCAGTCCGTTGGGGGTAGTCGGCGAGCAGTACTTC. Amino acids: CASSPLGVVGEQYF. J is TRBJ2-7 and V is TRBV25-1, with D perhaps being TRBD1 or TRBD2 (5 bases each). V was pared by 5 bases and J by 6 bases, with 17 bases between. Germline CDR1 MGHDK, CDR2 SYGVNS. The CDR3 extends over 14 amino acids.

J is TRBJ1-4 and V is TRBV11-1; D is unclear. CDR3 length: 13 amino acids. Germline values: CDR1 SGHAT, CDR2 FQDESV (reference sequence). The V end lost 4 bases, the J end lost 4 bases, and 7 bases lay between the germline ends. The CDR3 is CASSYTDNEKLFF. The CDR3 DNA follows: TGTGCCAGCAGCTATACGGATAATGAAAAACTGTTTTTT. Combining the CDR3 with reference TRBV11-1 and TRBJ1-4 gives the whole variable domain EAEVAQSPRYKITEKSQAVAFWCDPISGHATLYWYRQILGQGPELLVQFQDESVVDDSQLPKDRFSAERLKGVDSTLKIQPAELGDSAMYLCASSYTDNEKLFFGSGTQLSVL.

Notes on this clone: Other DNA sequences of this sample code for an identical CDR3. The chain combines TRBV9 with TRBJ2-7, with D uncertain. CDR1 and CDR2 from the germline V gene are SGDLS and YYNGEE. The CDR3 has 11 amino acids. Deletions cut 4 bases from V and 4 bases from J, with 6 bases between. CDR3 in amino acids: CASSSGYEQYF. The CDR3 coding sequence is TGTGCCAGCAGCTCCGGATACGAGCAGTACTTC.

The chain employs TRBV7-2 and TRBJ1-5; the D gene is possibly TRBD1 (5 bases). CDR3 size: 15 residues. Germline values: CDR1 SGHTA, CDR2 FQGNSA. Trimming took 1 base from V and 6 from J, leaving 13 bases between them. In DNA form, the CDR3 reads TGTGCCAGCAGCTTAGTTGGAGGGGTGGGTCAGCCCCAGCATTTT. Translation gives CASSLVGGVGQPQHF.

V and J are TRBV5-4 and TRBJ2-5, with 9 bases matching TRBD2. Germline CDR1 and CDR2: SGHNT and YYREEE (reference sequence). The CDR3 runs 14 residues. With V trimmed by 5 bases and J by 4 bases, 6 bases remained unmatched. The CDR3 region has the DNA TGTGCCAGCAGTTCCCAGCGGGAGGCAGAGACCCAGTACTTC. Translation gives CASSSQREAETQYF.

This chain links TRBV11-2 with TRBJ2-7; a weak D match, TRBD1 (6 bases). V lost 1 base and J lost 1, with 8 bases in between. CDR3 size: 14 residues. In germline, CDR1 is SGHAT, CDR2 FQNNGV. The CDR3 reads CASSLGRGSYEQYF. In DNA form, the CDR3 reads TGTGCCAGCAGCTTAGGCAGGGGATCCTACGAGCAGTACTTC. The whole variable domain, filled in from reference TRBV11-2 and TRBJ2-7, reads EAGVAQSPRYKIIEKRQSVAFWCNPISGHATLYWYQQILGQGPKLLIQFQNNGVVDDSQLPKDRFSAERLKGVDSTLKIQPAKLEDSAVYLCASSLGRGSYEQYFGPGTRLTVT.

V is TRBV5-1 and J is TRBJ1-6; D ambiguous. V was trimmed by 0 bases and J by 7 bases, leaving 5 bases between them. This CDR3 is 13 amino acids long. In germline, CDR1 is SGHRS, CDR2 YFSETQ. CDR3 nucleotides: TGCGCCAGCAGCTTGGACCTAAATTCACCCCTCCACTTT. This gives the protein CASSLDLNSPLHF.